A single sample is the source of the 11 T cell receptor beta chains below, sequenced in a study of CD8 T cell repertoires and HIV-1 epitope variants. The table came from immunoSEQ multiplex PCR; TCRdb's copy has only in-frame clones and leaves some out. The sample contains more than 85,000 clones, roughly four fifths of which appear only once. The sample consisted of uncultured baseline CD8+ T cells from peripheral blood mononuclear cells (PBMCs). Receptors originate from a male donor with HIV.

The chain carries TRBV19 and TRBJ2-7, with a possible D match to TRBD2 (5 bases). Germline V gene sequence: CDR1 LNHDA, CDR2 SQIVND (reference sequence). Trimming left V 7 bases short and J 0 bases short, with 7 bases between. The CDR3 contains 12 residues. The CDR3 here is CASMAGSYEQYF. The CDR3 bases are TGTGCCAGTATGGCGGGCTCCTACGAGCAGTACTTC.

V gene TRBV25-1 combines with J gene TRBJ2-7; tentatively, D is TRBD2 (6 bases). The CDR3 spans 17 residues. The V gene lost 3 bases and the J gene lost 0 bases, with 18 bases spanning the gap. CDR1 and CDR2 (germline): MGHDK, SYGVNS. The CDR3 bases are TGTGCCAGCAGTGACACCCGGTGGGGGGTAAGCTCCTACGAGCAGTACTTC. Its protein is CASSDTRWGVSSYEQYF.

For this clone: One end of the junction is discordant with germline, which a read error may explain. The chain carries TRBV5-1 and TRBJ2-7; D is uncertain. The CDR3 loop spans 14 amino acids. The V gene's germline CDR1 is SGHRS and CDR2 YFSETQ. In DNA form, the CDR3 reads TGCGCCAGCAGCTTGCAACTTAGCTCCTACGAGCAGTGCTTC. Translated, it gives CASSLQLSSYEQCF.

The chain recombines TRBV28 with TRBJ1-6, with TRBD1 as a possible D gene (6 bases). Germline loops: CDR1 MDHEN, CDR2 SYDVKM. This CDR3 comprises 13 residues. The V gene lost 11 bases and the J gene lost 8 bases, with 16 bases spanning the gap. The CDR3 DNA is TGTGCCTCCTTAGGGGGGGCGCATTCACCCCTCCACTTT. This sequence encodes CASLGGAHSPLHF. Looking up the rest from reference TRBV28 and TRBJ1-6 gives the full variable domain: DVKVTQSSRYLVKRTGEKVFLECVQDMDHENMFWYRQDPGLGLRLIYFSYDVKMKEKGDIPEGYSVSREKKERFSLILESASTNQTSMYLCASLGGAHSPLHFGNGTRLTVT.

CDR3 DNA sequence: TGTGCCAGCAGTTCCTCAGGGTCACAGTTTGGCGACGAGCAGTACTTC. Residues: CASSSSGSQFGDEQYF. V usage is TRBV6-5 and J usage is TRBJ2-7, with D possibly matching TRBD1 (5 bases). Germline CDR1 is MNHEY and CDR2 is SVGAGI. Trimming took off 4 bases at V and 5 bases at J, with 21 bases between the two ends. The CDR3 runs to 16 residues.

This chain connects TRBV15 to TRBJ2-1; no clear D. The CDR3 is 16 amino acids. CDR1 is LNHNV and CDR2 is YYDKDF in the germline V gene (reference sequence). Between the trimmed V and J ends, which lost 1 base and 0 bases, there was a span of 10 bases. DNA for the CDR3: TGTGCCACCAGCAGAGGACCGTCGAGCTCCTACAATGAGCAGTTCTTC. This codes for CATSRGPSSSYNEQFF.

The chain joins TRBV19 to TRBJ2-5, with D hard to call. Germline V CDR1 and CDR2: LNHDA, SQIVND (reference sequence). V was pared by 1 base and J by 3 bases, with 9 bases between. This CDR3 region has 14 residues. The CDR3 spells CASSIVLSEETQYF. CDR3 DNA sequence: TGTGCCAGTAGTATAGTGCTATCCGAAGAGACCCAGTACTTC.

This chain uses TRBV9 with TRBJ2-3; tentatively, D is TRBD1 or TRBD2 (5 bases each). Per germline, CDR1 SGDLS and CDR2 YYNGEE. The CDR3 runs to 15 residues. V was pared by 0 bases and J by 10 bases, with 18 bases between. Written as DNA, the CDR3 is TGTGCCAGCAGCGTAGCGGCCTCCGGGACCTCAGCGCAGTATTTT. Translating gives CASSVAASGTSAQYF.

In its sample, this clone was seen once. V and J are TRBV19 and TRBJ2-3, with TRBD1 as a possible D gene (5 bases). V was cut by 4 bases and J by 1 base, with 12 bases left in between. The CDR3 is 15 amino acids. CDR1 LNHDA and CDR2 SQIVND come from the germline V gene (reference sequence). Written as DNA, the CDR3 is TGTGCCAGTAGTACCCGGCAGGGTGGCACAGATACGCAGTATTTT. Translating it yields CASSTRQGGTDTQYF.

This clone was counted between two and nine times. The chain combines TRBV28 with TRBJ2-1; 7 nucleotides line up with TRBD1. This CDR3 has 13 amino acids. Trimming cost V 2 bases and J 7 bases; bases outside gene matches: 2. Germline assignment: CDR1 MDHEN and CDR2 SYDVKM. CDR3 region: CASSLETGNEQFF. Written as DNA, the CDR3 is TGTGCCAGCAGTTTAGAGACAGGGAATGAGCAGTTCTTC.

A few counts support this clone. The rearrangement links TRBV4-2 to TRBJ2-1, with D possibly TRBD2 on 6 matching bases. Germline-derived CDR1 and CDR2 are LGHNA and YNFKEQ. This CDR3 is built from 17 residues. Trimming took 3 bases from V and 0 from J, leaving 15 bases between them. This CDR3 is CASSQQGSGSSYNEQFF. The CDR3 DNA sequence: TGTGCCAGCAGCCAGCAAGGTAGCGGTAGCTCCTACAATGAGCAGTTCTTC.